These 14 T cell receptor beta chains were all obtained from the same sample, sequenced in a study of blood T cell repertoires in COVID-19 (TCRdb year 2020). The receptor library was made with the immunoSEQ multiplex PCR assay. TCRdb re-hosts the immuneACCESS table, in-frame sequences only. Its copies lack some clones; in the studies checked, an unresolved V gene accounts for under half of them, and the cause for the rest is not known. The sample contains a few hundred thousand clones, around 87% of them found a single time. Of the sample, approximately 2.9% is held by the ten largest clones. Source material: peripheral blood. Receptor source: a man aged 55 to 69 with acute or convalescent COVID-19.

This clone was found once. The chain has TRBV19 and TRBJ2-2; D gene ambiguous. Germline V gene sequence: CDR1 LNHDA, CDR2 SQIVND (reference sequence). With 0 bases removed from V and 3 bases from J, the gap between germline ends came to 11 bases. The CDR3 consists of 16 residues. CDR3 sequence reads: CASSIDLATHTGELFF. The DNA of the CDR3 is TGTGCCAGTAGTATAGATCTGGCGACTCACACCGGGGAGCTGTTTTTT.

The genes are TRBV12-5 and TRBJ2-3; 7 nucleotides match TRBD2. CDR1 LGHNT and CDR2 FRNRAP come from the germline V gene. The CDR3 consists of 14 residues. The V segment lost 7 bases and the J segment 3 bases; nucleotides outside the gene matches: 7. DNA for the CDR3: TGTGCTAGTGCCTCGGGAGGTCGAACAGATACGCAGTATTTT. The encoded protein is CASASGGRTDTQYF.

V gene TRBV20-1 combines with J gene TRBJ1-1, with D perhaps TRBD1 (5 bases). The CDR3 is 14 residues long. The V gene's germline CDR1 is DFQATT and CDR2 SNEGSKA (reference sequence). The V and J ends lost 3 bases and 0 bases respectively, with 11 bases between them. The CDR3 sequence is CSASSGAMNTEAFF. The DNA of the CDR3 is TGCAGTGCTAGTAGTGGGGCTATGAACACTGAAGCTTTCTTT.

The CDR3 is CASSSRTGKTEAFF. The CDR3 DNA is TGTGCCAGCAGTTCCCGGACAGGGAAGACTGAAGCTTTCTTT. V gene TRBV27 combines with J gene TRBJ1-1, with TRBD1 matching over 8 bases. Germline V gene lookup returns CDR1 MNHEY and CDR2 SMNVEV (reference sequence). The CDR3 covers 14 residues. V lost 4 bases and J lost 5; bases outside the gene matches: 6.

CDR3 in amino acids: CASSVAASGGAGQETQYF. CDR3 in DNA: TGTGCCAGCAGCGTAGCGGCTAGCGGGGGGGCGGGCCAAGAGACCCAGTACTTC. V gene TRBV9 combines with J gene TRBJ2-5; TRBD2 aligns across 12 bases. Germline CDR1 is SGDLS and CDR2 is YYNGEE. V dropped 0 bases and J dropped 1; count of bases not matched to a gene: 7. This CDR3 is 18 amino acids long. The whole variable domain, filled in from reference TRBV9 and TRBJ2-5, reads DSGVTQTPKHLITATGQRVTLRCSPRSGDLSVYWYQQSLDQGLQFLIQYYNGEERAKGNILERFSAQQFPDLHSELNLSSLELGDSALYFCASSVAASGGAGQETQYFGPGTRLLVL.

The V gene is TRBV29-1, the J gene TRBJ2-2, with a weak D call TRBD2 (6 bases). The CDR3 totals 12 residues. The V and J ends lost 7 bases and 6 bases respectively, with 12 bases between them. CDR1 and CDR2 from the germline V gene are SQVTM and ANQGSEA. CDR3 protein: CSGRRRAGELFF. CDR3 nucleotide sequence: TGCAGCGGCCGCAGGAGGGCCGGGGAGCTGTTTTTT.

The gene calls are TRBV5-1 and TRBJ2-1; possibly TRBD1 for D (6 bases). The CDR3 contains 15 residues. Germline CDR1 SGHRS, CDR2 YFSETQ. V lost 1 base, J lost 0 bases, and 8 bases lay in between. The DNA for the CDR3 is TGCGCCAGCAGCTTGACAGGGAGCTCCTACAATGAGCAGTTCTTC. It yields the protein CASSLTGSSYNEQFF.

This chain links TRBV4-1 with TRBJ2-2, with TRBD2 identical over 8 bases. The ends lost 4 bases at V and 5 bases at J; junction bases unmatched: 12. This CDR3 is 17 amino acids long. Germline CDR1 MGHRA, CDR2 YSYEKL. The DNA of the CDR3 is TGCGCCAGCAGCCCCACCCCACAGGGCGGGGGGACCGGGGAGCTGTTTTTT. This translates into CASSPTPQGGGTGELFF.

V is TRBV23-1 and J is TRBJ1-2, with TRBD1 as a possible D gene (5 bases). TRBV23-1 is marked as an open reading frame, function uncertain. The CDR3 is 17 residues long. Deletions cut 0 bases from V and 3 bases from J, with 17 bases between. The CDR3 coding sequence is TGCGCCAGCAGTCAATCGTCAGGGCCCCCCCCGGACTATGGCTACACCTTC. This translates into CASSQSSGPPPDYGYTF.

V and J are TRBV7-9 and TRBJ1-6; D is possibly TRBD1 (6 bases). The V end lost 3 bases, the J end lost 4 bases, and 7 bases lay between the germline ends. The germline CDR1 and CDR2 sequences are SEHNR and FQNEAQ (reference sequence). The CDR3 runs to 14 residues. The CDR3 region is CASSLQGYNSPLHF. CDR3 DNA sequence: TGTGCCAGCAGCTTGCAGGGGTATAATTCACCCCTCCACTTT. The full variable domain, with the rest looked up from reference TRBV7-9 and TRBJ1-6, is DTGVSQNPRHKITKRGQNVTFRCDPISEHNRLYWYRQTLGQGPEFLTYFQNEAQLEKSRLLSDRFSAERPKGSFSTLEIQRTEQGDSAMYLCASSLQGYNSPLHFGNGTRLTVT.

CDR3 coding DNA: TGTGCCAGCAGCTTATTAAGCGGGGGGGCAGATACGCAGTATTTT. This translates into CASSLLSGGADTQYF. The rearrangement links TRBV7-6 to TRBJ2-3, with 10 positions matching TRBD2. V lost 2 bases to trimming and J lost 4 bases; unmatched junction nucleotides: 3. In germline, CDR1 is SGHVS, CDR2 FNYEAQ. The CDR3 contains 15 residues.

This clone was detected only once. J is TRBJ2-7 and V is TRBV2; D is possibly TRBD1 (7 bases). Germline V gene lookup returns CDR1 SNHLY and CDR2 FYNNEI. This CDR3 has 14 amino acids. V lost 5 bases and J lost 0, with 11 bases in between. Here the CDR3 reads CASSSGGSSYEQYF. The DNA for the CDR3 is TGTGCCAGCAGTTCAGGGGGGAGCTCCTACGAGCAGTACTTC.

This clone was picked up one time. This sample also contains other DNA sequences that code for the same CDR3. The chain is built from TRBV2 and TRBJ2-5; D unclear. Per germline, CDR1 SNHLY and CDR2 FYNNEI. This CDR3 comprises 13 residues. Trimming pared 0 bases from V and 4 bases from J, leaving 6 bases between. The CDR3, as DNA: TGTGCCAGCAGTGAAGCGCCGGTAGAGACCCAGTACTTC. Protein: CASSEAPVETQYF.

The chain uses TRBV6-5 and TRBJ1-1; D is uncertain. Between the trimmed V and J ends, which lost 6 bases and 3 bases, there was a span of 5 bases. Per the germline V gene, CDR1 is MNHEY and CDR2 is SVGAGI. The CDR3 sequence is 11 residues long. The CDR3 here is CASRTYTEAFF. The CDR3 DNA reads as TGTGCCAGCAGGACATACACTGAAGCTTTCTTT.